The 3 T cell receptor beta chains presented below share a single source sample, sequenced in a study of blood T cell repertoires in COVID-19. The assay was immunoSEQ multiplex PCR, and TCRdb's table has in-frame clones only and misses some. The table shows approximately 300,000 clones, with roughly 88% occurring only once. The specimen was peripheral blood. The receptors shown here come from a woman aged 50 to 60 with acute or convalescent COVID-19.

The CDR3 DNA follows: TGTGCCAGCAGCTTCCACCGGACTAGCGGAAGGGGGCGTACCGGGGAGCTGTTTTTT. Protein product: CASSFHRTSGRGRTGELFF. The chain is built from TRBV7-9 and TRBJ2-2; 10 bases map to TRBD2. The CDR3 loop spans 19 amino acids. Germline V gene data show CDR1 as SEHNR and CDR2 as FQNEAQ (reference sequence). The junction had 15 bases not matched to a gene; V was cut back by 3 bases and J by 5 bases.

The V and J genes are TRBV2 and TRBJ1-1, with D perhaps matching TRBD1 (6 bases). Germline V CDR1 and CDR2: SNHLY, FYNNEI. This CDR3 is built from 17 residues. V lost 4 bases and J lost 4, with 22 bases in between. CDR3 protein: CASSVNRAQSGRTEAFF. The CDR3 DNA is TGTGCCAGCAGTGTCAACAGGGCCCAGAGTGGTCGCACTGAAGCTTTCTTT.

The chain has TRBV2 and TRBJ2-7; 7 bases match TRBD2. The CDR3 is made up of 14 amino acids. Germline CDR1 is SNHLY and CDR2 is FYNNEI. Germline trimming cut 2 bases from V and 1 base from J; bases unmatched to any gene: 2. The CDR3 protein is CASSELAGSYEQYF. The DNA of the CDR3 is TGTGCCAGCAGTGAATTAGCGGGTTCCTACGAGCAGTACTTC.